This is a list of T cell receptor beta chains from one sample in a study of regulatory T cells in long-lasting Graves disease. TCRdb used MiXCR to reprocess the multiplex PCR reads, holding one entry per CDR3 protein. Found here are some 370,000 distinct CDR3 sequences, 20% to 25% of them singletons; the top ten hold less than 25%. The sample consisted of peripheral blood mononuclear cells (PBMCs), taken when the disease was refractory, from a patient treated with antithyroid drugs. The receptors come from a female donor with Graves disease. Both conserved end residues are part of each CDR3. Fields, in order: D gene, clone size, V gene, J gene, CDR3 DNA, CDR3 protein. D genes are given only for firm matches. Some rows have no size entry. The others give once, few or many, or a class for an expanded clone.

d_gene: NA; abundance: NA; v_gene: TRBV10-3; j_gene: TRBJ2-7; CDR3nt: TGTGCCATCAGTGAGTCCTCGGACGAGCAGTACTTC; CDR3aa: CAISESSDEQYF
d_gene: TRBD1; abundance: many; v_gene: TRBV30; j_gene: TRBJ1-6; CDR3nt: TGTGCCTGGACAGGGGGTTCGTATAATTCACCCCTCCACTTT; CDR3aa: CAWTGGSYNSPLHF
d_gene: NA; abundance: NA; v_gene: TRBV7-9; j_gene: TRBJ1-6; CDR3nt: TGTGCCAGCAGCCCCCCGGGCAGGGAATTTTCACCCCTCCACTTT; CDR3aa: CASSPPGREFSPLHF
d_gene: TRBD1; abundance: many; v_gene: TRBV13; j_gene: TRBJ1-4; CDR3nt: TGTGCCAGCAGCTGGCCGGGACAGGGTAGGGAAAAACTGTTTTTT; CDR3aa: CASSWPGQGREKLFF
d_gene: TRBD2; abundance: NA; v_gene: TRBV5-8; j_gene: TRBJ2-5; CDR3nt: TGTGCCAGCAGCAGGGGTAGCGGGAGGATAAAAGAGACCCAGTACTTC; CDR3aa: CASSRGSGRIKETQYF
d_gene: NA; abundance: few; v_gene: TRBV19; j_gene: TRBJ1-5; CDR3nt: TGTGCCAGTAGTATTATGGGGGATCAGCCCCAGCATTTT; CDR3aa: CASSIMGDQPQHF
d_gene: NA; abundance: many; v_gene: TRBV12-3/TRBV12-4; j_gene: TRBJ1-6; CDR3nt: TGTGCCAGCAGTTTAAGGGGTACTGATCCACCCCTCCACTTT; CDR3aa: CASSLRGTDPPLHF
d_gene: NA; abundance: many; v_gene: TRBV27; j_gene: TRBJ2-7; CDR3nt: TGTGCCAGCAGTTTAATATTGGGGGTGCGGACAGCCTGCGAGCAGTACTTC; CDR3aa: CASSLILGVRTACEQYF
d_gene: NA; abundance: few; v_gene: TRBV11-2; j_gene: TRBJ1-2; CDR3nt: TGTGCCAGCAGCTTGGACCAGCTCTATGGCTACACCTTC; CDR3aa: CASSLDQLYGYTF
d_gene: NA; abundance: many; v_gene: TRBV7-8; j_gene: TRBJ2-5; CDR3nt: TGTGCCAGCAGCCGTGGGGTTAGTGGAGAGACCCAGTACTTC; CDR3aa: CASSRGVSGETQYF
d_gene: TRBD1; abundance: few; v_gene: TRBV6-1; j_gene: TRBJ1-1; CDR3nt: TGTGCCAGCAGTGAATCGGGACAGGGGTCAACTTTCTTT; CDR3aa: CASSESGQGSTFF
d_gene: NA; abundance: few; v_gene: TRBV5-1; j_gene: TRBJ2-5; CDR3nt: TGCGCCAGCAGCTTGGCCTCCCTTAGCTGGGGGGAGACCCAGTACTTC; CDR3aa: CASSLASLSWGETQYF
d_gene: TRBD2; abundance: NA; v_gene: TRBV7-3; j_gene: TRBJ2-2; CDR3nt: TGTGCCAGCAGCCCGCGGGGGGTAGCGGAATCCACCGGGGAGCTGTTTTTT; CDR3aa: CASSPRGVAESTGELFF
d_gene: NA; abundance: few; v_gene: TRBV7-9; j_gene: TRBJ2-5; CDR3nt: TGTGCCAGCAGCTTAAAGGCGGGAAAAGAGACCCAGTGCTTC; CDR3aa: CASSLKAGKETQCF
d_gene: NA; abundance: NA; v_gene: TRBV19; j_gene: TRBJ1-1; CDR3nt: TGTGCCAGTAGTAATGACGAGGCACTGAACACTGAAGCTTTCTTT; CDR3aa: CASSNDEALNTEAFF
d_gene: NA; abundance: NA; v_gene: TRBV5-1; j_gene: TRBJ1-3; CDR3nt: TGCGCCAGCAGCATTCCGGGGGCTGGCGGAAACACCATATATTTT; CDR3aa: CASSIPGAGGNTIYF